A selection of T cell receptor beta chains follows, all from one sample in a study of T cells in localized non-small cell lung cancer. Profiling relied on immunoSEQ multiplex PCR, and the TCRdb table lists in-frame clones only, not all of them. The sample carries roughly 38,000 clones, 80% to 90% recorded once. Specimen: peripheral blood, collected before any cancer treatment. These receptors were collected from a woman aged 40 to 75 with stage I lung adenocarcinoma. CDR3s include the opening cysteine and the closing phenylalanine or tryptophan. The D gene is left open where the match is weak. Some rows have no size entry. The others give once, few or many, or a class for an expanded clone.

cdr3_aa: CASSLLAGVEYEQYF
cdr3_nt: TGTGCCAGCAGTTTGTTAGCGGGAGTGGAGTACGAGCAGTACTTC
clone_size: .
d_call: TRBD2
cdr3_length: 15
j_call: TRBJ2-7
v_call: TRBV27

cdr3_aa: CASSEAAGEWGQPQHF
cdr3_nt: TGTGCCAGCAGTGAAGCGGCAGGGGAGTGGGGTCAGCCCCAGCATTTT
clone_size: few
d_call: .
cdr3_length: 16
j_call: TRBJ1-5
v_call: TRBV2

cdr3_aa: CASSYSSGGRLAFF
cdr3_nt: TGTGCCAGCAGTTACTCGTCTGGGGGGCGACTAGCTTTCTTT
clone_size: once
d_call: .
cdr3_length: 14
j_call: TRBJ1-1
v_call: TRBV6-5

cdr3_aa: CSVYPGVGAEAFF
cdr3_nt: TGCAGCGTTTATCCCGGGGTCGGGGCTGAAGCTTTCTTT
clone_size: once
d_call: .
cdr3_length: 13
j_call: TRBJ1-1
v_call: TRBV29-1

cdr3_aa: CASSQEYATGYVGYTF
cdr3_nt: TGCGCCAGCAGCCAAGAATATGCGACAGGGTATGTTGGCTACACCTTC
clone_size: .
d_call: TRBD1
cdr3_length: 16
j_call: TRBJ1-2
v_call: TRBV4-1

cdr3_aa: CASYISGRNGELFF
cdr3_nt: TGTGCCAGTTATATTAGCGGGAGGAACGGGGAGCTGTTTTTT
clone_size: .
d_call: TRBD2
cdr3_length: 14
j_call: TRBJ2-2
v_call: TRBV5-4

cdr3_aa: CASSHRTGNTYNEQFF
cdr3_nt: TGTGCCAGTAGTCACAGGACAGGGAACACTTACAATGAGCAGTTCTTC
clone_size: .
d_call: TRBD1
cdr3_length: 16
j_call: TRBJ2-1
v_call: TRBV19

cdr3_aa: CASSATGTSGIGPQETQYF
cdr3_nt: TGTGCCAGCAGCGCAACCGGGACTAGCGGGATCGGCCCTCAAGAGACCCAGTACTTC
clone_size: .
d_call: TRBD2
cdr3_length: 19
j_call: TRBJ2-5
v_call: TRBV9

cdr3_aa: CASSRQGAGEQYF
cdr3_nt: TGTGCCAGCAGCAGACAGGGGGCGGGTGAGCAGTACTTC
clone_size: once
d_call: TRBD1
cdr3_length: 13
j_call: TRBJ2-7
v_call: TRBV6-5

cdr3_aa: CASSFGLDLSYEQYF
cdr3_nt: TGTGCCAGCAGTTTCGGACTAGACCTCTCCTACGAGCAGTACTTC
clone_size: once
d_call: TRBD2
cdr3_length: 15
j_call: TRBJ2-7
v_call: TRBV6-5

cdr3_aa: CAWADGLGGSGELFF
cdr3_nt: TGTGCCTGGGCCGACGGACTAGGCGGTAGCGGGGAGCTGTTTTTT
clone_size: .
d_call: TRBD2
cdr3_length: 15
j_call: TRBJ2-2
v_call: TRBV30

cdr3_aa: CSVGGQGDIQYF
cdr3_nt: TGCAGCGTCGGAGGACAGGGGGACATTCAGTACTTC
clone_size: .
d_call: TRBD1
cdr3_length: 12
j_call: TRBJ2-4
v_call: TRBV29-1

cdr3_aa: CAYRQEGRAYEQYF
cdr3_nt: TGTGCCTACCGGCAAGAGGGGCGCGCGTACGAGCAGTACTTC
clone_size: .
d_call: .
cdr3_length: 14
j_call: TRBJ2-7
v_call: TRBV30

cdr3_aa: CASSPYIGANVLTF
cdr3_nt: TGTGCCAGCAGCCCCTATATTGGGGCCAACGTCCTGACTTTC
clone_size: .
d_call: .
cdr3_length: 14
j_call: TRBJ2-6
v_call: TRBV28

cdr3_aa: CASSLGLVRETQYF
cdr3_nt: TGTGCCAGTAGTTTGGGACTAGTTCGGGAGACCCAGTACTTC
clone_size: few
d_call: TRBD2
cdr3_length: 14
j_call: TRBJ2-5
v_call: TRBV19

cdr3_aa: CASSPRDTDQPQHF
cdr3_nt: TGTGCCAGCTCACCCCGGGACACAGATCAGCCCCAGCATTTT
clone_size: .
d_call: .
cdr3_length: 14
j_call: TRBJ1-5
v_call: TRBV18

cdr3_aa: CASGPLGVSNQPQHF
cdr3_nt: TGTGCCTCCGGGCCCTTGGGGGTGTCCAATCAGCCCCAGCATTTT
clone_size: .
d_call: .
cdr3_length: 15
j_call: TRBJ1-5
v_call: TRBV30

cdr3_aa: CASSVGRDWSGYTF
cdr3_nt: TGTGCCAGCAGCGTAGGAAGAGATTGGAGTGGCTACACCTTC
clone_size: once
d_call: .
cdr3_length: 14
j_call: TRBJ1-2
v_call: TRBV9

cdr3_aa: CASSQLGREVEEQYF
cdr3_nt: TGTGCCAGCAGCCAACTCGGCAGGGAGGTGGAGGAGCAGTACTTC
clone_size: .
d_call: .
cdr3_length: 15
j_call: TRBJ2-7
v_call: TRBV4-2

cdr3_aa: CASSLLGSGSSEQYF
cdr3_nt: TGTGCCAGCAGCTTATTAGGTAGCGGGAGCTCCGAGCAGTACTTC
clone_size: .
d_call: TRBD2
cdr3_length: 15
j_call: TRBJ2-7
v_call: TRBV7-2

cdr3_aa: CASSPRGTVGNTIYF
cdr3_nt: TGTGCCAGCTCACCACGGGGAACGGTTGGAAACACCATATATTTT
clone_size: .
d_call: .
cdr3_length: 15
j_call: TRBJ1-3
v_call: TRBV18